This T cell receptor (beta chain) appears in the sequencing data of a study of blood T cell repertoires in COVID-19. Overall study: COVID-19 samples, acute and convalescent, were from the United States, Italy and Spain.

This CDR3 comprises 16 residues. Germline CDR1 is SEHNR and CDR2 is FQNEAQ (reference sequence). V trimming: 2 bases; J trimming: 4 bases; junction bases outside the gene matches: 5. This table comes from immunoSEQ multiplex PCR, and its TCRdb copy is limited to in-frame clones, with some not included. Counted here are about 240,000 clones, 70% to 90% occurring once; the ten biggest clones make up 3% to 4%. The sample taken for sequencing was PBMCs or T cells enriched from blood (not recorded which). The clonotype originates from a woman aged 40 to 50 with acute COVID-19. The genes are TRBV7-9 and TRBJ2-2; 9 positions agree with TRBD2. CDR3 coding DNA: TGTGCCAGCAGCTTATCGCTAGCGGGAAGCACCGGGGAGCTGTTTTTT. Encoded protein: CASSLSLAGSTGELFF.